The 12 T cell receptor beta chains below all came from one sample that was sequenced in a study of T cell clonality in common variable immunodeficiency. Study observations and caveats: Reportedly, TCR beta sequences from common variable immunodeficiency showed fewer deletions and N-nucleotide insertions.

These TCRs are of unknown antigen specificity. Method: immunoSEQ multiplex PCR; TCRdb's copy keeps in-frame clones and lacks some. The sample has about 33,000 clones, none seen only once. Input material: peripheral blood mononuclear cells. The source of these receptors is a human donor with common variable immunodeficiency.

Comment on this clone: The CDR3 is cut off 3 residues early in the read; its end comes from the germline J gene. V usage is TRBV7-6 and J usage is TRBJ1-6; TRBD1 might be the D (6 bases). V was trimmed by 2 bases and J by 1 base, leaving 6 bases between them. The length of the CDR3 is 15 residues. Per the germline V gene, CDR1 is SGHVS and CDR2 is FNYEAQ. The CDR3 reads CASSLQGSYNSPLHF. CDR3 bases read: TGTGCCAGCAGCTTACAGGGGTCCTATAATTCACCC.

On this clone: The read halts 3 residues ahead of the CDR3 end, with the missing end drawn from the germline J gene. The V and J genes are TRBV19 and TRBJ2-2; perhaps TRBD1 as D (5 bases). The CDR3 sequence is 15 residues long. V dropped 4 bases and J dropped 7 bases, with 16 bases sitting between them. Per the germline V gene, CDR1 is LNHDA and CDR2 is SQIVND (reference sequence). This CDR3 is CASSKGSGYGGELFF. The part of the CDR3 DNA that was read is TGTGCCAGTAGTAAGGGGTCAGGCTACGGCGGGGAG.

Sample share makes this clone medium-sized (0.01 to 0.1%). The read ends 3 residues shy of where the CDR3 ends; the end is completed using the germline J gene. V is TRBV6-2 or TRBV6-3 and J is TRBJ1-2, with 8 bases that match TRBD1. The CDR3 runs to 14 residues. The germline V gene has CDR1 MNHEY and CDR2 SVGEGT. Unmatched junction bases numbered 9, after V lost 6 bases and J lost 6 bases. The CDR3 loop reads CASRGQGSVHGYTF. The covered CDR3 bases are TGTGCCAGCAGAGGACAGGGATCGGTGCATGGC.

Remarks on this clone: Coverage ceases 3 residues before the CDR3 finishes, and the germline J gene fills in the end. The genes are TRBV7-2 and TRBJ2-7; the match to TRBD1 covers 9 bases. The length of the CDR3 is 15 residues. Germline V gives CDR1 SGHTA, CDR2 FQGNSA. The V segment lost 1 base and the J segment 0 bases; nucleotides outside the gene matches: 1. The covered CDR3 bases are TGTGCCAGCAGCTTAGGGGGACAGGGCTCCTACGAG. As protein: CASSLGGQGSYE. In full, the CDR3 is CASSLGGQGSYEQYF.

In regard to this clone: The read comes to an end 3 residues before the CDR3 does, leaving the germline J gene to fill in the end. The chain links TRBV5-5 to TRBJ1-6, with 7 bases lining up with TRBD1. Germline lookup yields CDR1 SGHKS and CDR2 YYEKEE (reference sequence). This CDR3 spans 13 amino acids. The DNA read from the CDR3 is TGTGCCAGCAGCATCCAGGGGGAGGACACC. It codes for CASSIQGEDT. The entire CDR3 reads CASSIQGEDTLHF.

This clone was recorded a few times. The CDR3 DNA, read in part, is TGCAGCGTAGTGAGGGGGGGCGAAGAGACC. This translates into CSVVRGGEET. The entire CDR3 reads CSVVRGGEETQYF. The chain combines TRBV29-1 with TRBJ2-5; D perhaps matches TRBD2 (7 bases). The read ends 3 residues before the CDR3 terminus; that terminus is restored from the germline J gene. The CDR3 has 13 amino acids. The germline V and J ends were trimmed by 6 bases and 3 bases, with 14 bases remaining between them. CDR1 and CDR2 from the germline V gene are SQVTM and ANQGSEA.

This clone has a count of ten or more. The CDR3 extends 3 residues past the end of the read, so its final part is completed from the germline J gene. The chain is built from TRBV30 and TRBJ1-5; perhaps TRBD1 as D (5 bases). CDR3 length equals 12 residues. From germline, CDR1 is GTSNPN and CDR2 SVGIG (reference sequence). Trimming shortened V by 3 bases and J by 9 bases, and 12 bases separated the two germline ends. This CDR3 reads CAWSEGNRPQHF. The CDR3 bases that were read are TGTGCCTGGAGCGAGGGGAATAGGCCC.

Concerning this clone: The missing CDR3 end, 3 residues past where the read stops, is filled in from the germline J gene. J is TRBJ1-6 and V is TRBV6-1, with D unclear. Germline V CDR1 and CDR2: MNHNS, SASEGT. The CDR3 has 16 amino acids. V was cut by 3 bases and J by 0 bases, with 9 bases left in between. The DNA read from the CDR3 is TGTGCCAGCAGTGATGTGCAGAGCTCCTATAATTCACCC. This gives the protein CASSDVQSSYNSP. The full-length CDR3 reads as CASSDVQSSYNSPLHF.

This clone was seen only a few times. The CDR3 end is not reached by the read, which stops 3 residues before it; the germline J gene fills it in. This chain connects TRBV5-1 to TRBJ2-7; 11 bases match TRBD1. The CDR3 length is 16 residues. CDR1 is SGHRS, CDR2 YFSETQ, per germline. The V gene end was trimmed by 3 bases and the J gene end by 5 bases; junction bases not matched to a gene: 10. The CDR3 bases that were read are TGCGCCAGCAGCTCGCGCCGGGACAGGGGGTTCCACGAG. This codes for CASSSRRDRGFHE. The full CDR3 reads CASSSRRDRGFHEQYF.

Note on this clone: The read ends 3 residues before the CDR3 terminus; that terminus is restored from the germline J gene. The V call is TRBV7-2, the J call TRBJ2-2; no firm D call. The V end lost 7 bases, the J end lost 5 bases, and 14 bases lay between the germline ends. Germline assignment: CDR1 SGHTA and CDR2 FQGNSA. This CDR3 region has 14 residues. CDR3 bases read: TGTGCCAGCACCGTAGATACAGCTACCGGGGAG. Its protein product is CASTVDTATGE. The whole CDR3 sequence reads CASTVDTATGELFF. Full variable domain (remainder filled in from reference TRBV7-2 and TRBJ2-2): GAGVSQSPSNKVTEKGKDVELRCDPISGHTALYWYRQSLGQGLEFLIYFQGNSAPDKSGLPSDRFSAERTGGSVSTLTIQRTQQEDSAVYLCASTVDTATGELFFGEGSRLTVL.

For this clone: The sequence runs out 3 residues before the end of the CDR3; the remainder is reconstructed from the germline J gene. The chain is built from TRBV18 and TRBJ2-5, with 11 nucleotides matching TRBD1. J gave up 1 base and V 4 bases, and 2 bases lay outside the gene matches. This CDR3 region has 15 residues. Germline V gives CDR1 KGHSH, CDR2 LQKENI. The CDR3 protein is CASSQGTGGQETQYF. CDR3 DNA, as far as it was read: TGTGCCAGCTCACAAGGGACAGGGGGCCAAGAGACC.

This clone is medium-sized in the sample. The CDR3 goes on 3 residues after the read ends, and that part is filled in from the germline J gene. The rearrangement links TRBV7-9 to TRBJ2-3, with TRBD2 matching over 9 bases. The CDR3 has 14 residues. The V gene's germline CDR1 is SEHNR and CDR2 FQNEAQ (reference sequence). The trim removed 8 bases at V and 3 bases at J, leaving 6 bases unmatched. CDR3 sequence: CASPPRGGTDTQYF. Incomplete CDR3 DNA: TGTGCCAGCCCCCCGCGGGGGGGAACAGATACG.